Following are 9 T cell receptor beta chains from one sample sequenced in a study of shared clonotypes between healthy human individuals. Data came from immunoSEQ multiplex PCR; TCRdb stores just in-frame clones and leaves some out. The sample yields around 1.6 million clones, 95% to 99% seen once. Sequenced material: naive CD4+ T cells sorted from blood. The subset was: CD45RA+ positively selected. These receptor sequences come from a young man in good health.

J is TRBJ2-1 and V is TRBV27; 9 bases agree with TRBD2. Trimming removed 7 bases from V and 0 bases from J; junction bases left unmatched: 7. Germline CDR1 is MNHEY and CDR2 is SMNVEV (reference sequence). The CDR3 totals 16 residues. The chain's CDR3 is CASNTAGGRSYNEQFF. CDR3 coding DNA: TGTGCCAGCAATACAGCGGGAGGTCGCTCCTACAATGAGCAGTTCTTC.

This chain links TRBV10-3 with TRBJ1-3, with TRBD1 matching over 10 bases. The CDR3 length is 14 residues. Germline loops: CDR1 ENHRY, CDR2 SYGVKD. J lost 2 bases, V lost 6 bases, and 1 base had no gene match. The CDR3 here is CAISGQGAGNTIYF. Written as DNA, the CDR3 is TGTGCCATCAGCGGACAGGGGGCTGGAAACACCATATATTTT.

This clone was picked up one time. CDR3 region: CASSLVPHDEQYF. The CDR3 bases are TGTGCCAGCAGTTTGGTACCCCATGACGAGCAGTACTTC. This chain joins TRBV27 and TRBJ2-7, with unresolved D. Trimming cost V 3 bases and J 5 bases, with 11 bases left between them. The germline gives CDR1 MNHEY, CDR2 SMNVEV (reference sequence). This CDR3 comprises 13 residues.

The V gene is TRBV6-4, the J gene TRBJ2-1; unclear D gene. V dropped 2 bases and J dropped 5 bases, with 19 bases sitting between them. The V gene's germline CDR1 is MRHNA and CDR2 SNTAGT. CDR3 length: 17 amino acids. The CDR3 nucleotides are TGTGCCAGCAGTGACGTGGATTGGGCGGTAATGAACAATGAGCAGTTCTTC. The encoded protein is CASSDVDWAVMNNEQFF.

CDR3 residues: CASSPHPTGGLNEQYF. DNA of the CDR3: TGTGCCAGCAGCCCACATCCGACAGGGGGATTAAACGAGCAGTACTTC. This chain joins TRBV6-6 and TRBJ2-7; 9 bases match TRBD1. The V and J ends lost 6 bases and 5 bases, in that order; junction bases with no gene match: 14. This CDR3 spans 16 amino acids. In germline, CDR1 is MNHNY, CDR2 SVGAGI (reference sequence).

The gene calls are TRBV12-5 and TRBJ2-2, with D unresolved. Germline CDR1 and CDR2: LGHNT and FRNRAP. The CDR3 length is 13 residues. V lost 5 bases, J lost 1 base, and 5 bases lay in between. The CDR3 reads CASGNWNTGELFF. In DNA, the CDR3 is TGTGCTAGTGGTAATTGGAACACCGGGGAGCTGTTTTTT.

J is TRBJ2-3 and V is TRBV28, with 7 bases identical to TRBD1. This CDR3 is built from 16 residues. The junction had 8 bases not matched to a gene; V was cut back by 3 bases and J by 2 bases. Germline CDR1 and CDR2: MDHEN and SYDVKM. The CDR3 is CASSFSPGQLTDTQYF. The CDR3 nucleotides are TGTGCCAGCAGTTTCTCTCCGGGACAGCTCACAGATACGCAGTATTTT.

This clone was found once. Other DNA sequences in the sample encode the same CDR3. This chain joins TRBV28 and TRBJ1-2; D unclear. CDR3 size: 11 residues. The V end was cut by 3 bases, the J end by 2 bases, with 1 base between. Germline V CDR1 and CDR2: MDHEN, SYDVKM. CDR3 protein: CASSFNYGYTF. DNA of the CDR3: TGTGCCAGCAGTTTCAACTATGGCTACACCTTC.

The V call is TRBV15, the J call TRBJ1-4, with a tentative D call TRBD1 (5 bases). The ends were cut back, 5 bases at V and 7 bases at J, with 14 bases in the middle. CDR3 length: 14 residues. Germline CDR1 is LNHNV and CDR2 is YYDKDF (reference sequence). In DNA, the CDR3 is TGTGCCACCAGCGCGGGAGGGACCAGTGAAAAACTGTTTTTT. As protein: CATSAGGTSEKLFF.